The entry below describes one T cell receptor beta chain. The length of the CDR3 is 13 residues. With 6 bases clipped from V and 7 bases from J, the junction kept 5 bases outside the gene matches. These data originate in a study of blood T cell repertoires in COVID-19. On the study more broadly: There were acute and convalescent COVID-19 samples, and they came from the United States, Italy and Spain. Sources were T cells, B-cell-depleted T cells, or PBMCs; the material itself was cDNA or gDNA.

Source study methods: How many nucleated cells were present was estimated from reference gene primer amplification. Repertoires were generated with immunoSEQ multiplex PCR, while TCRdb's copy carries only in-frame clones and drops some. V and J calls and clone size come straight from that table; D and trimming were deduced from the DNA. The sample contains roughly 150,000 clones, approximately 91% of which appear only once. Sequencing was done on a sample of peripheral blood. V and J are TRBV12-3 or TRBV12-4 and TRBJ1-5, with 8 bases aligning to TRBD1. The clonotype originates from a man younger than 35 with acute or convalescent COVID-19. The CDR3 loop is CASRPTGEQPQHF. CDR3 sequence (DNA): TGTGCCAGCAGGCCGACAGGGGAACAGCCCCAGCATTTT.